The present T cell receptor (beta chain) was sequenced within a study of shared clonotypes between healthy human individuals. Whole-study context: CD8 memory received one plate per donor, CD8 naive two, CD4 memory three and CD4 naive three. Study results and caveats: Generation of non-shared clonotypes was less probable than generation of clonotypes shared by all four donors.

Details on this clone: Its antigen is currently unknown.

The method was immunoSEQ multiplex PCR; TCRdb's version includes in-frame clones alone and lacks a portion of them. The sample contains roughly 1,800,000 clones, roughly 95% of which appear only once. The naive CD8 fraction comprised CD45RO-negative cells positively selected for CCR7 and excluded terminally differentiated effector memory CD45RA+ cells. This CDR3 contains 16 residues. Germline V gene sequence: CDR1 SGHNT, CDR2 YYREEE (reference sequence). After removal of 0 bases from V and 4 bases from J, the junction contained 6 bases not matched to a gene. This sequence was found in a man aged 18 to 30 in good health. The V and J genes are TRBV5-4 and TRBJ1-3, with TRBD1 matching over 8 bases. Material for sequencing was naive CD8+ T cells sorted from blood. This CDR3 is CASSLVGRGQGNTIYF. In nucleotides, the CDR3 is TGTGCCAGCAGCTTGGTTGGCAGGGGGCAAGGAAACACCATATATTTT. Together with reference TRBV5-4 and TRBJ1-3, the CDR3 gives the full variable domain: ETGVTQSPTHLIKTRGQQVTLRCSSQSGHNTVSWYQQALGQGPQFIFQYYREEENGRGNFPPRFSGLQFPNYSSELNVNALELDDSALYLCASSLVGRGQGNTIYFGEGSWLTVV.